This T cell receptor beta chain stems from a study of CD8+ T cells in alopecia areata. Findings and limits, study-wide: Unlike in mice, where it was clearer, TCR sharing across patients was less clear, possibly HLA-related.

Remarks on this clone: The antigen remains undetermined.

Once RNA had been extracted, it was reverse transcribed into cDNA to act as the sequencing template. The protocol was immunoSEQ multiplex PCR, while the TCRdb copy is restricted to in-frame clones and leaves out a portion. The profile shows 15,000 to 20,000 clones, around 66% of them singletons. Trimming removed 3 bases from V and 4 bases from J, with 12 bases in between. Germline CDR1 reads SGHNT; CDR2 reads YENEEA. The CDR3 loop spans 14 amino acids. The study team obtained lesional scalp punch biopsies and peripheral blood from alopecia areata patients. Sequencing was performed on skin, taken at week 0. This clonotype originated in a human donor with alopecia areata. The genes are TRBV11-3 and TRBJ2-5; D is unresolved. The CDR3: CASSFTSRAETQYF. The CDR3 DNA reads as TGTGCCAGCAGCTTCACCAGTAGGGCAGAGACCCAGTACTTC.